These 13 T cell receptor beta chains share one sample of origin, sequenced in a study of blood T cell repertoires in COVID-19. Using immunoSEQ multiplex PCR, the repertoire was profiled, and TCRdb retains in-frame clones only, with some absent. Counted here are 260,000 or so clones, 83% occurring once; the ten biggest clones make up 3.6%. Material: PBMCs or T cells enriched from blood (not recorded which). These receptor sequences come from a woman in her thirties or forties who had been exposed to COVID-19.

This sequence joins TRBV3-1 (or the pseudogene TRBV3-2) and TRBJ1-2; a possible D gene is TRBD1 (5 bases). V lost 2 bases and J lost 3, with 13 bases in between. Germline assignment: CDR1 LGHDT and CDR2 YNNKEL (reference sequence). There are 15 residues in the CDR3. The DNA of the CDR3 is TGTGCCAGCAGCCAATTCGACAGTTATGACTATGGCTACACCTTC. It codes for CASSQFDSYDYGYTF.

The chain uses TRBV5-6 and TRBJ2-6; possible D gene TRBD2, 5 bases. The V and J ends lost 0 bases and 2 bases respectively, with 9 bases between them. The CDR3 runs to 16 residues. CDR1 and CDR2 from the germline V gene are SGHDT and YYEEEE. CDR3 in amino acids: CASSLASGAGANVLTF. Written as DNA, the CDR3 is TGTGCCAGCAGCTTGGCATCCGGGGCTGGGGCCAACGTCCTGACTTTC.

The CDR3: CASSGYRGPNTEAFF. The CDR3 nucleotides are TGTGCCAGTAGTGGGTACAGGGGGCCGAACACTGAAGCTTTCTTT. The chain combines TRBV19 with TRBJ1-1; TRBD1 matches 9 bases. The CDR3 is made up of 15 amino acids. V gave up 5 bases and J gave up 1 base; unmatched junction bases: 5. Germline CDR1 is LNHDA and CDR2 is SQIVND (reference sequence).

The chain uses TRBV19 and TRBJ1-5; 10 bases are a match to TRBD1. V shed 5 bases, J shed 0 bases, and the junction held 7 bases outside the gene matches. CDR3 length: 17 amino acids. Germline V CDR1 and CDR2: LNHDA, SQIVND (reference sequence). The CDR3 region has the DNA TGTGCCAGTAGTCATGGGACAGGGGCGTATAGCAATCAGCCCCAGCATTTT. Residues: CASSHGTGAYSNQPQHF.

For the CDR3, the DNA is TGCGCCAGCAGCTCTCGACCAGGGGGCGAAACTGAAGCTTTCTTT. It yields the protein CASSSRPGGETEAFF. This sequence joins TRBV5-1 and TRBJ1-1, with TRBD1 matching 8 bases. The CDR3 runs 15 residues. J gave up 5 bases and V 3 bases, and 9 bases lay outside the gene matches. In germline, CDR1 is SGHRS, CDR2 YFSETQ.

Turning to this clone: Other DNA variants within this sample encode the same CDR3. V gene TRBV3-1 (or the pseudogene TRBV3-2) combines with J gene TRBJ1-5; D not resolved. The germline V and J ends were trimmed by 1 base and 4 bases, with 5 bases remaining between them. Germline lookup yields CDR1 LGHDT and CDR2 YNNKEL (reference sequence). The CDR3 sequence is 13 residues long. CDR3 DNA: TGTGCCAGCAGCCAAGGAGGGAATCAGCCCCAGCATTTT. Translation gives CASSQGGNQPQHF.

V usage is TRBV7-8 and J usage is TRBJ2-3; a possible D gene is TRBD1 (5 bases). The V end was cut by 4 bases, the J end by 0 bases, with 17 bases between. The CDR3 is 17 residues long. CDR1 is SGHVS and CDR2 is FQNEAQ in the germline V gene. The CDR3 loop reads CASSSWTQDTSTDTQYF. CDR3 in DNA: TGTGCCAGCAGCTCTTGGACACAAGATACTAGCACAGATACGCAGTATTTT.

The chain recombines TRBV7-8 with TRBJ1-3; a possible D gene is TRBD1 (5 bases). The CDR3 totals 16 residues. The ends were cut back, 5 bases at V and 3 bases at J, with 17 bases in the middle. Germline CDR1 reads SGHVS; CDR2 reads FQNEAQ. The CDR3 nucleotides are TGTGCCAGCAGCCCCCCATGGCAGGGCTATGGAAACACCATATATTTT. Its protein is CASSPPWQGYGNTIYF.

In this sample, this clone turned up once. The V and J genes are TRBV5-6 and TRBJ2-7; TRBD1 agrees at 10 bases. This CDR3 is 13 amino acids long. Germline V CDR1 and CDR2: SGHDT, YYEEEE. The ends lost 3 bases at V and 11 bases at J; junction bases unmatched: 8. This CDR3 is CASSSLSGTGEYF. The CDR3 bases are TGTGCCAGCAGCTCCCTATCCGGGACAGGGGAGTACTTC.

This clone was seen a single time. The CDR3 is CASSHGQGGYEQYF. The CDR3 DNA reads TGTGCCAGCAGCCACGGACAGGGGGGGTACGAGCAGTACTTC. The rearrangement links TRBV3-1 (or the pseudogene TRBV3-2) to TRBJ2-7, with TRBD1 matching 10 bases. In germline, CDR1 is LGHDT, CDR2 YNNKEL (reference sequence). This CDR3 is 14 amino acids long. Trimming cost V 3 bases and J 4 bases; bases outside gene matches: 3.

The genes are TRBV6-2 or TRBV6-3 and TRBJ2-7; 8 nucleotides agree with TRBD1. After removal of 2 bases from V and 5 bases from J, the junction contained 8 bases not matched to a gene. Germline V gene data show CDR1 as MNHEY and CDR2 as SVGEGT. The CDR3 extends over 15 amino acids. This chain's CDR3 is CASSYRIDRGHEQYF. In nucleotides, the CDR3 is TGTGCCAGCAGTTACCGAATAGACAGGGGTCACGAGCAGTACTTC.

The CDR3 loop is CASSLQGAEDGYTF. For the CDR3, the DNA is TGTGCCAGCAGCTTACAGGGGGCTGAGGATGGCTACACCTTC. The chain has TRBV7-9 and TRBJ1-2, with TRBD1 identical over 8 bases. CDR1 and CDR2 (germline): SEHNR, FQNEAQ (reference sequence). Trimming removed 2 bases from V and 6 bases from J; junction bases left unmatched: 5. This CDR3 is 14 amino acids long.

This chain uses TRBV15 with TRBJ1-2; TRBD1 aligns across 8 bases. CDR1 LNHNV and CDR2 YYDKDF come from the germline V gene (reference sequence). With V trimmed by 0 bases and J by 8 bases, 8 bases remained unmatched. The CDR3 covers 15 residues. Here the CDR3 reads CATSRDFGQGGGYTF. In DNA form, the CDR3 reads TGTGCCACCAGCAGAGATTTCGGACAGGGTGGCGGCTACACCTTC.